This note documents a single T cell receptor beta chain sequence. Its antigen is not identified. The data belong to a study of coeliac disease. V dropped 4 bases and J dropped 4; count of bases not matched to a gene: 8. The CDR3 is 15 amino acids. Germline CDR1 MDHEN, CDR2 SYDVKM. Sequenced by immunoSEQ multiplex PCR; TCRdb stores in-frame clones only, minus some. Of approximately 4,400 clones in the sample, 60% to 75% are singletons; the top ten hold roughly 25%. Study-level results: Control samples showed higher TRB and TRG clonality than intraepithelial and lamina propria samples in active celiac disease. Published gliadin-specific TRB sequences appeared in 9 of 18 coeliac samples, 1 of 6 controls. Lamina propria and intraepithelial cell fractions may contain each other's cells.

J is TRBJ2-3 and V is TRBV28, with 7 bases lining up with TRBD1. The material sequenced was lymphocytes from the gut lamina propria. This receptor was obtained from a woman aged 30 to 39 without celiac disease. The CDR3 nucleotides are TGTGCCAGCAGTTACGGACAGGTCAAGGCAGATACGCAGTATTTT. Its translation is CASSYGQVKADTQYF.